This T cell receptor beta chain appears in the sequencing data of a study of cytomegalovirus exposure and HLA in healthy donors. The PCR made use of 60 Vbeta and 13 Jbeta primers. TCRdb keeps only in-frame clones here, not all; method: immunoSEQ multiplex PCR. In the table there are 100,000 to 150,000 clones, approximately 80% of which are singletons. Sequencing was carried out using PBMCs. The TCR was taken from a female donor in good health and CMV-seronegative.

CDR3 in amino acids: CASSGTGRTGELFF. The CDR3 DNA follows: TGTGCCAGCTCCGGGACAGGGAGGACCGGGGAGCTGTTTTTT. V usage is TRBV18 and J usage is TRBJ2-2; 9 bases line up with TRBD1. V dropped 6 bases and J dropped 5; count of bases not matched to a gene: 4. Germline CDR1 reads KGHSH; CDR2 reads LQKENI. The CDR3 length is 14 residues.